This T cell receptor (beta chain) was sequenced for a study of cytomegalovirus exposure and HLA in healthy donors. Per the germline V gene, CDR1 is SGHRS and CDR2 is YFSETQ. The CDR3 extends over 16 amino acids. Trimming took 0 bases from V and 4 from J; bases not matched to a gene: 3. The PCR contained 60 Vbeta and 13 Jbeta primers. Profiling relied on immunoSEQ multiplex PCR, and the TCRdb table lists in-frame clones only, not all of them. The data hold some 150,000 clones, with 60% to 85% observed a single time. This receptor was identified in a man between 25 and 39 years old in good health and CMV-seropositive. V and J are TRBV5-1 and TRBJ2-3; 12 nucleotides match TRBD2. Source material: PBMCs. DNA of the CDR3: TGCGCCAGCAGCTTGGCTAGCGGGGGGGCGGCAGATACGCAGTATTTT. Translation: CASSLASGGAADTQYF.